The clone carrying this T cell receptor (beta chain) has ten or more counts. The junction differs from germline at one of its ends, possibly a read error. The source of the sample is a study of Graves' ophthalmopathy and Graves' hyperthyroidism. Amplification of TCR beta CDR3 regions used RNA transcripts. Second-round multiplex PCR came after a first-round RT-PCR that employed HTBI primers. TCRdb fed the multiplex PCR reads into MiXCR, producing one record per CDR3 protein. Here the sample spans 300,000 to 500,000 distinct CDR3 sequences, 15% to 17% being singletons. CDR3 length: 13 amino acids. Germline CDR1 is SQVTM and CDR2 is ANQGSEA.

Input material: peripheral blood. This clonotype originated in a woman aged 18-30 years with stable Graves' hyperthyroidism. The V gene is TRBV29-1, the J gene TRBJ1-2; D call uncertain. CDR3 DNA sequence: TGCAGCGTGGAAGAACCCATGACCAATGGCTACACCTTC. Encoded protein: CSVEEPMTNGYTF. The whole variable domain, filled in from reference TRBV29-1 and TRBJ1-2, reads SAVISQKPSRDICQRGTSLTIQCQVDSQVTMMFWYRQQPGQSLTLIATANQGSEATYESGFVIDKFPISRPNLTFSTLTVSNMSPEDSSIYLCSVEEPMTNGYTFGSGTRLTVV.